This paragraph reports one TCR beta chain. Its matching antigen is unknown. Unmatched junction bases numbered 3, after V lost 0 bases and J lost 8 bases. This CDR3 region has 15 residues. CDR1 is LNHNV and CDR2 is YYDKDF in the germline V gene (reference sequence). The data originate from a study of beta chain features in type 1 diabetes. Expressed TCRB transcripts were sequenced, since all the RNA that had been isolated was reverse transcribed. Measured with immunoSEQ multiplex PCR; TCRdb has only the in-frame clones, and not every one. This sample yields about 260,000 clones, of which roughly 25% are seen a single time; 0.012% belongs to the top ten. Findings and caveats of the study: Researchers report that Type 1 diabetes patients had moderately but significantly shorter TCRB CDR3s across all four CD4+ subsets.

The TCR comes from a woman in her 30s with type 1 diabetes. The rearrangement joins TRBV15 to TRBJ2-3, with 12 bases lining up with TRBD2. The sequenced sample was naive CD4+ T cells from blood. The CDR3 DNA reads TGTGCCACCAGCAGAGATACTAGCGGGAGGCTTACGCAGTATTTT. Translating gives CATSRDTSGRLTQYF.